This is a list of T cell receptor beta chains from one sample in a study of prognosis after radiotherapy for stage I lung cancer. TCRdb fed the multiplex PCR reads into MiXCR, producing one record per CDR3 protein. The sample contains around 23,000 distinct CDR3 sequences, around two fifths of which appear only once. The material was PBMCs, obtained before or after stereotactic body radiation therapy (not recorded which). The receptors come from a donor over 45 with non-small cell lung cancer. The conserved cysteine and the conserved F or W are not part of the CDR3 here.

v_call,cdr3_aa
TRBV5-1,ASSLAGGTVNEKLF
TRBV11-3,ASSDSGGTETQY
TRBV5-1,ASSPSGWAWTDTQY
TRBV3-1,ASSPWRGEDTEAF
TRBV20-1,SARDRQQPYEQY
TRBV20-1,SARGPPRQGKNSYEQY
TRBV10-2,ASSATGSGYT
TRBV7-3,ASSLVGGITDTQY
TRBV7-7,ASSSTQGNGETQY
TRBV12-3/TRBV12-4,ASSLSSNGYT
TRBV7-9,ASSRDLYEQY
TRBV9,ASTRSGALGNEQF
TRBV27,ASSPTGGAGYGYT
TRBV9,ASSPWTLISGANVLT
TRBV30,AWTSGTGPRKLF
TRBV28,ASSTSGSQPF
TRBV11-2,ASSLGLAGYNEQF
TRBV28,ASSLWQAGVNEQF
TRBV18,ASSWSGTDINTGELF
TRBV12-3/TRBV12-4,ASSRTGQGNEKLF
TRBV7-3,ASRSLEWGRQY
TRBV12-3/TRBV12-4,ASSIRFLGYT
TRBV12-3/TRBV12-4,ASSAWGLGSSYEQY
TRBV27,ASISGHGPDTQY
TRBV28,ASSSGSSYEQY
TRBV12-3/TRBV12-4,ASSFGQNTGELF
TRBV18,ASSPGETQY
TRBV11-2,ASSLLRGLAF
TRBV12-3/TRBV12-4,ASRRGVSGANVLT
TRBV6-1,ASSATQYREVQDTQY
TRBV7-2,ASILVPRLDTGELL
TRBV2,ASRGTDNYNSPLH
TRBV4-1,ASSQDVGASGYT
TRBV6-1,ASSTVGHMNEQY
TRBV5-1,ASSLASSYNEQF
TRBV9,ASSGQGAYNEQF
TRBV6-5,ASSYGQDSGNTIY
TRBV6-1,ASSRAGDAYEQY
TRBV5-5,ASSLWGGRQETQY
TRBV20-1,SARGTGTSFRTDTQY
TRBV5-5,ASSLEGTVEKLF
TRBV20-1,SASSGTSGYEQY
TRBV30,AWQYPGQPIPPLH
TRBV19,ASSLNRGDEQY
TRBV5-6,ASSADGPREQY
TRBV12-5,ASGFTGVQYGYT
TRBV5-1,ASSSKTGGEETQY
TRBV5-8,ASSTLPGLGHNEQF
TRBV6-1,ASAPGGTGANVLT
TRBV7-9,ASSFPGTSADEQY
TRBV19,ASSIDRARGTEAF
TRBV10-3,AISADGDTQY
TRBV19,ASSRTVNTGELF
TRBV7-3,APGQFPTNEKLF
TRBV5-1,ASRTWWSDTQY
TRBV7-2,ASSLGVTEETQY
TRBV29-1,SVEGGDRGALADTQY